The 30 T cell receptor beta chains below come from one sample, sequenced in a study of PD-1 blockade in classical Hodgkin lymphoma. The data were produced by immunoSEQ multiplex PCR, yet TCRdb's version contains in-frame clones alone and is incomplete. Of about 18,000 clones listed, roughly 80% are singletons. Time point of the sample: cycle 4 day 1 (C4D1), after less than 7 weeks of nivolumab. Patients all relapsed after autologous stem cell transplantation, and there was variation in brentuximab vedotin exposure. Sequencing was performed on peripheral blood mononuclear cells (PBMCs), taken before the fourth cycle of nivolumab. The origin of the receptors is a human donor with classical Hodgkin lymphoma.

This chain links TRBV29-1 with TRBJ1-1, with a weak D call TRBD1 (5 bases). Germline V gene data show CDR1 as SQVTM and CDR2 as ANQGSEA. The CDR3 loop spans 12 amino acids. Trimming cost V 4 bases and J 1 base, with 7 bases left between them. The CDR3: CSVAGGNTEAFF. CDR3 nucleotide sequence: TGCAGCGTTGCGGGGGGGAACACTGAAGCTTTCTTT.

This rearrangement joins TRBV7-9 to TRBJ1-1, with unresolved D. In germline, CDR1 is SEHNR, CDR2 FQNEAQ (reference sequence). Trimming took off 5 bases at V and 10 bases at J, with 14 bases between the two ends. This CDR3 comprises 12 residues. The CDR3 spells CASSVLDMGAFF. The DNA of the CDR3 is TGTGCCAGCAGCGTGCTTGACATGGGAGCTTTCTTT.

The rearrangement uses TRBV6-6 and TRBJ2-7; D tentatively reads TRBD1 or TRBD2 (5 bases each). CDR1 is MNHNY and CDR2 is SVGAGI in the germline V gene (reference sequence). CDR3 length: 15 amino acids. V lost 5 bases, J lost 2 bases, and 16 bases lay in between. Here the CDR3 reads CASSLRDGHAYEQYF. The CDR3 nucleotides read TGTGCCAGCAGTCTCCGGGACGGTCACGCCTACGAGCAGTACTTC.

The chain combines TRBV5-1 with TRBJ2-1; 9 bases agree with TRBD2. The CDR3 runs 14 residues. Per the germline V gene, CDR1 is SGHRS and CDR2 is YFSETQ. Trimming at V came to 5 bases and at J to 6 bases, leaving 6 bases not matched to a gene. The CDR3 region is CASSVAGEINEQFF. The CDR3 DNA reads TGCGCCAGCAGTGTAGCGGGGGAAATCAATGAGCAGTTCTTC.

The chain joins TRBV6-6 to TRBJ2-2; D is possibly TRBD1 (6 bases). This CDR3 region has 13 residues. Germline CDR1 and CDR2: MNHNY and SVGAGI (reference sequence). V was pared by 9 bases and J by 3 bases, with 11 bases between. Here the CDR3 reads CASGAGDTGELFF. In DNA, the CDR3 is TGTGCCAGTGGGGCAGGGGACACCGGGGAGCTGTTTTTT.

The chain recombines TRBV10-3 with TRBJ2-1; 7 nucleotides match TRBD2. V shed 2 bases and J 8 bases; nucleotides not matched to a gene: 6. There are 14 residues in the CDR3. Germline CDR1 and CDR2: ENHRY and SYGVKD. The CDR3 sequence is CAISEARLADEQFF. The CDR3 DNA sequence: TGTGCCATCAGTGAGGCCCGACTAGCCGATGAGCAGTTCTTC.

This clone was observed a few times. The chain carries TRBV5-1 and TRBJ1-1; D is uncertain. The CDR3 consists of 14 residues. Trimming shortened V by 4 bases and J by 0 bases, and 10 bases separated the two germline ends. Looked up from germline, CDR1 is SGHRS and CDR2 is YFSETQ. Here the CDR3 reads CASSLYGMNTEAFF. The CDR3, as DNA: TGCGCCAGCAGCCTTTACGGAATGAACACTGAAGCTTTCTTT.

This clone was seen a single time. The rearrangement uses TRBV19 and TRBJ1-1; 9 bases fit TRBD1. The CDR3 runs 16 residues. CDR1 and CDR2 from the germline V gene are LNHDA and SQIVND (reference sequence). With V trimmed by 4 bases and J by 4 bases, 10 bases remained unmatched. This CDR3 reads CASSTDRGFRSTEAFF. The CDR3 nucleotides are TGTGCCAGTAGTACGGACAGGGGATTTAGGAGCACTGAAGCTTTCTTT.

This clone was found once. The chain combines TRBV19 with TRBJ1-5; 7 bases are shared with TRBD1. This CDR3 spans 14 amino acids. V lost 3 bases to trimming and J lost 5 bases; unmatched junction nucleotides: 4. The V gene's germline CDR1 is LNHDA and CDR2 SQIVND (reference sequence). Here the CDR3 DNA reads TGTGCCAGTAGTATCAAAACAGGGGATCAGCCCCAGCATTTT. Translating it yields CASSIKTGDQPQHF.

V and J are TRBV6-5 and TRBJ1-1, with 7 bases lining up with TRBD1. The CDR3 spans 14 residues. The J segment lost 5 bases and the V segment lost 4 bases, leaving 7 bases of the junction unmatched. CDR1 and CDR2 from the germline V gene are MNHEY and SVGAGI. The CDR3 DNA follows: TGTGCCAGCAGTTCCCCGGGACAGTTAACTGAAGCTTTCTTT. Residues: CASSSPGQLTEAFF.

This clone was seen only a few times. J is TRBJ1-1 and V is TRBV6-5, with D perhaps TRBD1 (6 bases). Deletions cut 2 bases from V and 1 base from J, with 14 bases between. The length of the CDR3 is 16 residues. CDR1 and CDR2 (germline): MNHEY, SVGAGI. For the CDR3, the DNA is TGTGCCAGCAGTTACACGACAGGCCCCCAGAACACTGAAGCTTTCTTT. Translated: CASSYTTGPQNTEAFF.

This chain uses TRBV2 with TRBJ2-5; either TRBD1 or TRBD2 may fit D (6 bases each). CDR1 SNHLY and CDR2 FYNNEI come from the germline V gene. V was shortened by 6 bases and J by 0 bases, with 14 bases between the two germline ends. The CDR3 contains 15 residues. CDR3 loop: CASRGGRGHQETQYF. The CDR3 nucleotides read TGTGCCAGCAGGGGGGGCAGGGGACACCAAGAGACCCAGTACTTC. Variable domain in full (rest from reference TRBV2 and TRBJ2-5): EPEVTQTPSHQVTQMGQEVILRCVPISNHLYFYWYRQILGQKVEFLVSFYNNEISEKSEIFDDQFSVERPDGSNFTLKIRSTKLEDSAMYFCASRGGRGHQETQYFGPGTRLLVL.

This clone has only one observation. The V call is TRBV5-1, the J call TRBJ2-1, with 9 bases matching TRBD1. CDR1 SGHRS and CDR2 YFSETQ come from the germline V gene. This CDR3 contains 14 residues. V lost 5 bases to trimming and J lost 5 bases; unmatched junction nucleotides: 5. In DNA, the CDR3 is TGCGCCAGCAGTTGGGACAGGGCGAACAATGAGCAGTTCTTC. This encodes CASSWDRANNEQFF.

The CDR3 DNA reads as TGCGCCAGCAGTATCCAGGGCCTTAATGAAAAACTGTTTTTT. This translates into CASSIQGLNEKLFF. The rearrangement links TRBV5-1 to TRBJ1-4; TRBD1 is a possible D gene (5 bases). V was pared by 5 bases and J by 4 bases, with 12 bases between. This CDR3 has 14 residues. The germline gives CDR1 SGHRS, CDR2 YFSETQ.

The V gene is TRBV5-1, the J gene TRBJ2-7, with TRBD2 as a possible D gene (6 bases). The CDR3 is 15 amino acids. The V end lost 0 bases, the J end lost 4 bases, and 14 bases lay between the germline ends. Germline V lookup: CDR1 SGHRS, CDR2 YFSETQ. CDR3: CASSLDPGVTYEQYF. Here the CDR3 DNA reads TGCGCCAGCAGCTTGGATCCGGGGGTGACATACGAGCAGTACTTC.

The gene calls are TRBV7-9 and TRBJ1-1; maybe TRBD1 (6 bases). The CDR3 contains 14 residues. Between the trimmed V and J ends, which lost 2 bases and 4 bases, there was a span of 11 bases. CDR1 is SEHNR and CDR2 is FQNEAQ in the germline V gene (reference sequence). CDR3 nucleotide sequence: TGTGCCAGCAGCTTATATACAGGGCCCACTGAAGCTTTCTTT. This codes for CASSLYTGPTEAFF. The full variable domain, rest sourced from reference TRBV7-9 and TRBJ1-1, is DTGVSQNPRHKITKRGQNVTFRCDPISEHNRLYWYRQTLGQGPEFLTYFQNEAQLEKSRLLSDRFSAERPKGSFSTLEIQRTEQGDSAMYLCASSLYTGPTEAFFGQGTRLTVV.

V usage is TRBV5-1 and J usage is TRBJ2-7; 10 bases line up with TRBD2. J lost 3 bases, V lost 4 bases, and 7 bases had no gene match. Per germline, CDR1 SGHRS and CDR2 YFSETQ. The CDR3 is 15 amino acids. The CDR3 DNA sequence: TGCGCCAGCAGCCAAATAGCGGGGGGAAGCTACGAGCAGTACTTC. Translated, it gives CASSQIAGGSYEQYF.

V is TRBV23-1 and J is TRBJ2-7, with 9 bases matching TRBD1. TRBV23-1 is labeled an ORF, and its function is uncertain. V was pared by 0 bases and J by 3 bases, with 6 bases of the junction left unmatched. The CDR3 extends over 16 amino acids. The CDR3 is CASSQSRGTGYYEQYF. The CDR3 bases are TGCGCCAGCAGTCAATCGAGGGGGACAGGGTACTACGAGCAGTACTTC.

This chain uses TRBV5-8 with TRBJ1-2; tentatively, D is TRBD1 (5 bases). Trimming took 1 base from V and 4 from J, leaving 14 bases between them. CDR1 and CDR2 (germline): SGHTS, YDEGEE. The CDR3 is 15 residues long. The CDR3 nucleotides read TGTGCCAGCAGCTTGTCGGCAGGGAACCCCTATGGCTACACCTTC. Translation: CASSLSAGNPYGYTF.

This clone has more than one count but fewer than ten. V is TRBV14 and J is TRBJ1-1; 9 bases fit TRBD1. V was pared by 5 bases and J by 4 bases, with 5 bases of the junction left unmatched. The CDR3 has 14 residues. Germline CDR1 and CDR2: SGHDN and FVKESK. The CDR3 sequence is CASSWDRAGTEAFF. The CDR3 DNA sequence: TGTGCCAGCAGCTGGGACAGGGCGGGCACTGAAGCTTTCTTT.

This clone was seen once. This chain links TRBV5-8 with TRBJ1-6; 9 bases align to TRBD1. The germline CDR1 and CDR2 sequences are SGHTS and YDEGEE. The CDR3 extends over 16 amino acids. J gave up 8 bases and V 2 bases, and 8 bases lay outside the gene matches. CDR3 region: CASSFLGGTGYSPLHF. CDR3 coding DNA: TGTGCCAGCAGCTTTCTTGGTGGGACAGGGTATTCACCCCTCCACTTT.

The CDR3 nucleotides read TGCGCCAGCAGCTTGGGGGTACAGGGGTCGGGAAATGAGCAGTTCTTC. Its translation: CASSLGVQGSGNEQFF. The chain recombines TRBV5-1 with TRBJ2-1; TRBD1 aligns across 7 bases. Trimming took 0 bases from V and 7 from J; bases not matched to a gene: 10. The CDR3 is 16 amino acids. The germline V gene encodes CDR1 SGHRS and CDR2 YFSETQ.

This rearrangement joins TRBV5-1 to TRBJ2-2, with D possibly being TRBD2 (6 bases). Germline CDR1 reads SGHRS; CDR2 reads YFSETQ. The CDR3 sequence is 14 residues long. The V end lost 1 base, the J end lost 6 bases, and 10 bases lay between the germline ends. CDR3 in amino acids: CASSLQGGSGELFF. CDR3 nucleotides: TGCGCCAGCAGCTTGCAGGGAGGTTCCGGGGAGCTGTTTTTT.

The chain combines TRBV6-5 with TRBJ1-2; D remains ambiguous. CDR3 length: 12 amino acids. Trimming left V 7 bases short and J 4 bases short, with 10 bases between. Germline V gene lookup returns CDR1 MNHEY and CDR2 SVGAGI. CDR3 in amino acids: CASKREPYGYTF. The CDR3 DNA is TGTGCCAGCAAGAGGGAGCCCTATGGCTACACCTTC.

This chain connects TRBV18 to TRBJ2-5; TRBD1 or TRBD2 may be the D gene (5 bases each). CDR3 length: 19 residues. CDR1 and CDR2 from the germline V gene are KGHSH and LQKENI. Trimming cost V 2 bases and J 1 base, with 23 bases left between them. CDR3 residues: CASSPSYGTYVFRQETQYF. The DNA for the CDR3 is TGTGCCAGCTCACCATCGTACGGGACGTACGTTTTTCGCCAAGAGACCCAGTACTTC.

The V gene is TRBV7-2, the J gene TRBJ2-2; 7 bases fit TRBD2. V shed 5 bases and J 1 base; nucleotides not matched to a gene: 4. The CDR3 spans 15 residues. Germline CDR1 is SGHTA and CDR2 is FQGNSA. In nucleotides, the CDR3 is TGTGCCAGCAGCCCCAGCGGGATGAACACCGGGGAGCTGTTTTTT. Its protein product is CASSPSGMNTGELFF.

This chain connects TRBV5-3 to TRBJ1-4; 7 bases are a match to TRBD1. TRBV5-3 is treated as an ORF (open reading frame) with a function not yet certain. This CDR3 has 16 amino acids. V trimming: 4 bases; J trimming: 5 bases; junction bases outside the gene matches: 11. The CDR3 sequence: CARSRWTDRRNEKLFF. As DNA, the CDR3 is TGTGCCAGAAGCCGATGGACGGACAGGCGGAATGAAAAACTGTTTTTT.

In its sample, this clone was seen a few times. The chain joins TRBV7-2 to TRBJ2-7; possible D gene TRBD2, 6 bases. The CDR3 extends over 14 amino acids. The germline CDR1 and CDR2 sequences are SGHTA and FQGNSA. Deletions cut 2 bases from V and 2 bases from J, with 10 bases between. In DNA, the CDR3 is TGTGCCAGCAGCTTAACGGCGGGGACCTACGAGCAGTACTTC. This codes for CASSLTAGTYEQYF.

To note about this clone: The same CDR3 is also encoded by other DNA sequences in this sample. The J gene is TRBJ2-5, the V gene TRBV5-1; no reliable D call. The V and J ends lost 5 bases and 3 bases respectively, with 11 bases between them. Germline lookup yields CDR1 SGHRS and CDR2 YFSETQ. This CDR3 contains 13 residues. The CDR3 here is CASSPGLEETQYF. In nucleotides, the CDR3 is TGCGCCAGCAGTCCCGGCCTCGAAGAGACCCAGTACTTC.

The genes are TRBV10-3 and TRBJ1-1; TRBD1 aligns across 7 bases. The germline CDR1 and CDR2 sequences are ENHRY and SYGVKD. CDR3 length: 15 amino acids. V lost 7 bases and J lost 1; bases outside the gene matches: 9. This chain's CDR3 is CAIKGGGGENTEAFF. CDR3 coding DNA: TGTGCCATCAAGGGCGGAGGGGGCGAGAACACTGAAGCTTTCTTT.